The rows below give T cell receptor beta chains drawn from one sample of a study of shared clonotypes between healthy human individuals. Data came from immunoSEQ multiplex PCR; TCRdb stores just in-frame clones and leaves some out. The data show approximately 2,300,000 clones, with roughly 90% seen just once and more than 0.35% held by the top ten. The sample consisted of naive CD4+ T cells from PBMCs. All receptors derive from a man in his late teens or twenties in good health. Some clones in this sample may be carry-over from other donors' samples. Each CDR3 is given with its conserved first and last residue. The order of the fields is CDR3 DNA, CDR3 protein, CDR3 length, V gene, D gene, J gene, clone size. D genes are given only for firm matches. The size field is filled for only some rows; it gives once, few, many or a size class.

CDR3nt: TGTGCTAGTGGTTTCCCAAAGCGGGAGCCTAGTTACAATGAGCAGTTCTTC
CDR3aa: CASGFPKREPSYNEQFF
len: 17
v_gene: TRBV12-5
d_gene: TRBD2
j_gene: TRBJ2-1
abundance: -

CDR3nt: TGTGCCCGGACAGGGCTCTACGAGCAGTACTTC
CDR3aa: CARTGLYEQYF
len: 11
v_gene: TRBV9
d_gene: TRBD1
j_gene: TRBJ2-7
abundance: -

CDR3nt: TGCGCCAGCAGCACCTCAGGGGGGGCCAATCAGCCCCAGCATTTT
CDR3aa: CASSTSGGANQPQHF
len: 15
v_gene: TRBV5-1
d_gene: TRBD1
j_gene: TRBJ1-5
abundance: -

CDR3nt: TGCGCCAGCAGCAACGTAACAGGGATTTTGAGCGGCTACACCTTC
CDR3aa: CASSNVTGILSGYTF
len: 15
v_gene: TRBV5-1
d_gene: -
j_gene: TRBJ1-2
abundance: -

CDR3nt: TGTGCCAGCAATTTCCCGGGGGGCCACAGGGAGCAGTACTTC
CDR3aa: CASNFPGGHREQYF
len: 14
v_gene: TRBV28
d_gene: -
j_gene: TRBJ2-7
abundance: -

CDR3nt: TGTGCCAGCAGTGAACGAACAGCAGAGCAGCCCCAGCATTTT
CDR3aa: CASSERTAEQPQHF
len: 14
v_gene: TRBV2
d_gene: -
j_gene: TRBJ1-5
abundance: -

CDR3nt: TGTGCCAGCAGCGCACAGGGTGGTTCGCGGCCCCAGCATTTT
CDR3aa: CASSAQGGSRPQHF
len: 14
v_gene: TRBV5-8
d_gene: -
j_gene: TRBJ1-5
abundance: -

CDR3nt: TGTGCCAGCACGGGACAGGGTTTTACCGGGGAGCTGTTTTTT
CDR3aa: CASTGQGFTGELFF
len: 14
v_gene: TRBV6-5
d_gene: TRBD1
j_gene: TRBJ2-2
abundance: -

CDR3nt: TGTGCCTGGAGTGTCGCCTCTGGAAACACCATATATTTT
CDR3aa: CAWSVASGNTIYF
len: 13
v_gene: TRBV30
d_gene: -
j_gene: TRBJ1-3
abundance: -

CDR3nt: TGTGCCAGCAGCTATTATAGCGGGAGTGGTAACGGGGAGCTGTTTTTT
CDR3aa: CASSYYSGSGNGELFF
len: 16
v_gene: TRBV7-9
d_gene: TRBD2
j_gene: TRBJ2-2
abundance: -

CDR3nt: TGTGCCAGCAGTTTAGGGGCTTTCGCAGATACGCAGTATTTT
CDR3aa: CASSLGAFADTQYF
len: 14
v_gene: TRBV27
d_gene: -
j_gene: TRBJ2-3
abundance: -

CDR3nt: TGTGCCAGCTCACCACCAGCCTTCAGGGCAACCACCGGGGAGCTGTTTTTT
CDR3aa: CASSPPAFRATTGELFF
len: 17
v_gene: TRBV18
d_gene: -
j_gene: TRBJ2-2
abundance: -

CDR3nt: TGTGCCAGCCACAGCGTGGGAGCCAAAAACATTCAGTACTTC
CDR3aa: CASHSVGAKNIQYF
len: 14
v_gene: TRBV6-5
d_gene: -
j_gene: TRBJ2-4
abundance: -

CDR3nt: TGTGCCAGCAGCGAGGGGACAGGGGGACCCTATGGCTACACCTTC
CDR3aa: CASSEGTGGPYGYTF
len: 15
v_gene: TRBV9
d_gene: TRBD1
j_gene: TRBJ1-2
abundance: -

CDR3nt: TGTGCCAGCAGTCTCAGGGGGCCTGGAAACACCATATATTTT
CDR3aa: CASSLRGPGNTIYF
len: 14
v_gene: TRBV6-5
d_gene: TRBD1
j_gene: TRBJ1-3
abundance: -

CDR3nt: TGTGCCATCAAGGACCGACAGGGGACGAACATTCAGTACTTC
CDR3aa: CAIKDRQGTNIQYF
len: 14
v_gene: TRBV10-3
d_gene: TRBD1
j_gene: TRBJ2-4
abundance: -

CDR3nt: TGCGCCAGCAGCTTGCCCGGACAGGGTAAAGAAAAACTGTTTTTT
CDR3aa: CASSLPGQGKEKLFF
len: 15
v_gene: TRBV5-1
d_gene: TRBD1
j_gene: TRBJ1-4
abundance: -

CDR3nt: TGTGCCAGCAGTCAAAAACCAGGGACTGAAGCTTTCTTT
CDR3aa: CASSQKPGTEAFF
len: 13
v_gene: TRBV27
d_gene: -
j_gene: TRBJ1-1
abundance: once

CDR3nt: TGTGCCAGCCTCCTCTCGGGAGGAGAAGCTTTCTTT
CDR3aa: CASLLSGGEAFF
len: 12
v_gene: TRBV19
d_gene: -
j_gene: TRBJ1-1
abundance: -

CDR3nt: TGCGCCAGCAGCCCCCGACTAGCGGGAGTTTCCTACAATGAGCAGTTCTTC
CDR3aa: CASSPRLAGVSYNEQFF
len: 17
v_gene: TRBV4-1
d_gene: TRBD2
j_gene: TRBJ2-1
abundance: -

CDR3nt: TGTGCCAGCAGCTTAACAGGCCGCAGGACTGAAAAACTGTTTTTT
CDR3aa: CASSLTGRRTEKLFF
len: 15
v_gene: TRBV5-4
d_gene: -
j_gene: TRBJ1-4
abundance: -

CDR3nt: TGTGCCAGCAGTCGTAGTTATTGGGGGAAGGGTTCAGATACGCAGTATTTT
CDR3aa: CASSRSYWGKGSDTQYF
len: 17
v_gene: TRBV7-2
d_gene: -
j_gene: TRBJ2-3
abundance: -

CDR3nt: TGTGCCAGCAGTTACTCGACGGGACTGGGGGAAACTGAAGCTTTCTTT
CDR3aa: CASSYSTGLGETEAFF
len: 16
v_gene: TRBV6-5
d_gene: -
j_gene: TRBJ1-1
abundance: -

CDR3nt: TGTGCCAGCAGGACAGGGGGCGCCCACACCGGGGAGCTGTTTTTT
CDR3aa: CASRTGGAHTGELFF
len: 15
v_gene: TRBV6-1
d_gene: TRBD1
j_gene: TRBJ2-2
abundance: -

CDR3nt: TGCGCCAGCAGCTTGGGGACAACAACTAATGAAAAACTGTTTTTT
CDR3aa: CASSLGTTTNEKLFF
len: 15
v_gene: TRBV5-1
d_gene: -
j_gene: TRBJ1-4
abundance: few

CDR3nt: TGCGCCAGCAGCTTGGCGGCAGGGTTGTACAATGAGCAGTTCTTC
CDR3aa: CASSLAAGLYNEQFF
len: 15
v_gene: TRBV5-1
d_gene: -
j_gene: TRBJ2-1
abundance: -

CDR3nt: TGCGCCAGCAGCGGCACTAATCCCTCAAATGAAAAACTGTTTTTT
CDR3aa: CASSGTNPSNEKLFF
len: 15
v_gene: TRBV5-1
d_gene: -
j_gene: TRBJ1-4
abundance: -

CDR3nt: TGCGCCAGCAGCTGGGACAGGGCTGATGGAGAGACCCAGTACTTC
CDR3aa: CASSWDRADGETQYF
len: 15
v_gene: TRBV5-1
d_gene: TRBD1
j_gene: TRBJ2-5
abundance: -

CDR3nt: TGTGCCAGCAGCTGGGGGCGGGGAGGACTAGCGGTGCCCTACGAGCAGTACTTC
CDR3aa: CASSWGRGGLAVPYEQYF
len: 18
v_gene: TRBV5-4
d_gene: TRBD2
j_gene: TRBJ2-7
abundance: -

CDR3nt: TGCGCCAGCAGCTCGGAACCGGGACTAGCGGGCTCCTACGAGCAGTACTTC
CDR3aa: CASSSEPGLAGSYEQYF
len: 17
v_gene: TRBV5-1
d_gene: TRBD2
j_gene: TRBJ2-7
abundance: -

CDR3nt: TGCGCCAGCAGCCAAGTCGGCGGTCAAGAGACCCAGTACTTC
CDR3aa: CASSQVGGQETQYF
len: 14
v_gene: TRBV4-3
d_gene: -
j_gene: TRBJ2-5
abundance: -

CDR3nt: TGCGCCAGCAGCCCGCAGGAAATGAACACTGAAGCTTTCTTT
CDR3aa: CASSPQEMNTEAFF
len: 14
v_gene: TRBV5-1
d_gene: -
j_gene: TRBJ1-1
abundance: -

CDR3nt: TGCGCCAGCAGCTTGGCCGGGACAGTCAATCAGCCCCAGCATTTT
CDR3aa: CASSLAGTVNQPQHF
len: 15
v_gene: TRBV5-1
d_gene: TRBD1
j_gene: TRBJ1-5
abundance: -

CDR3nt: TGTGCCAGTCGGACCGGGACAGGAGGGAATCAGCCCCAGCATTTT
CDR3aa: CASRTGTGGNQPQHF
len: 15
v_gene: TRBV19
d_gene: TRBD1
j_gene: TRBJ1-5
abundance: -

CDR3nt: TGTGCCATCAAAGGGACTAGCGGGATCTATGAGCAGTTCTTC
CDR3aa: CAIKGTSGIYEQFF
len: 14
v_gene: TRBV10-3
d_gene: TRBD2
j_gene: TRBJ2-1
abundance: -